This T cell receptor beta chain was captured by sequencing in a study of T cell responses to AZD1222 COVID-19 vaccine. Germline CDR1 SGDLS, CDR2 YYNGEE. V gave up 2 bases and J gave up 0 bases, with 8 bases separating them. CDR3 size: 14 residues. Clones were read by immunoSEQ multiplex PCR, and TCRdb kept only the in-frame ones, dropping some. The sample holds 85,000 to 120,000 clones, 90% seen once. The V and J genes are TRBV9 and TRBJ2-5; D gene ambiguous. The origin of this receptor is an adult in good health. Sequencing used peripheral blood, obtained on day 0 of AZD1222 vaccination. The CDR3 nucleotides read TGTGCCAGCAGCGTTTTCGACAACCAAGAGACCCAGTACTTC. Translated: CASSVFDNQETQYF.